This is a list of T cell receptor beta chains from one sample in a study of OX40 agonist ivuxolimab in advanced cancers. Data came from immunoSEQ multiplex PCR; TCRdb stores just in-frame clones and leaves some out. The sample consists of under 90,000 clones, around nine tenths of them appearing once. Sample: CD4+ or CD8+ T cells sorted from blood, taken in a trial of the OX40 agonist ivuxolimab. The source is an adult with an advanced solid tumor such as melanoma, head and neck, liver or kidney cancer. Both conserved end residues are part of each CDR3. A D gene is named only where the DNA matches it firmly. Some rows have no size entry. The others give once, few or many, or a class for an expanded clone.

CDR3aa: CASSLREGGEQYF
CDR3nt: TGTGCCAGCAGCCTAAGGGAGGGTGGCGAGCAGTACTTC
d_gene: TRBD2
len: 13
abundance: medium-sized
v_gene: TRBV6-5
j_gene: TRBJ2-7

CDR3aa: CASSDPSETGNTEAFF
CDR3nt: TGCGCCAGCAGTGACCCATCTGAGACAGGGAACACTGAAGCTTTCTTT
d_gene: .
len: 16
abundance: .
v_gene: TRBV10-2
j_gene: TRBJ1-1

CDR3aa: CASSPGVAGEGEQYF
CDR3nt: TGTGCCAGCTCACCGGGGGTAGCGGGAGAGGGAGAGCAGTACTTC
d_gene: TRBD2
len: 15
abundance: .
v_gene: TRBV18
j_gene: TRBJ2-7

CDR3aa: CASKGRFRNQPQHF
CDR3nt: TGTGCCAGCAAGGGACGTTTCCGCAATCAGCCCCAGCATTTT
d_gene: .
len: 14
abundance: .
v_gene: TRBV28
j_gene: TRBJ1-5

CDR3aa: CASSLGALYGYTF
CDR3nt: TGCGCCAGCAGCTTGGGGGCACTCTATGGCTACACCTTC
d_gene: .
len: 13
abundance: .
v_gene: TRBV5-1
j_gene: TRBJ1-2

CDR3aa: CASSVGQTYEQYF
CDR3nt: TGTGCCAGCAGCGTAGGACAGACCTACGAGCAGTACTTC
d_gene: .
len: 13
abundance: .
v_gene: TRBV9
j_gene: TRBJ2-7

CDR3aa: CASSLAQVAGGITDTQYF
CDR3nt: TGTGCCAGCAGCCTAGCACAGGTAGCGGGAGGTATAACAGATACGCAGTATTTT
d_gene: TRBD2
len: 18
abundance: .
v_gene: TRBV28
j_gene: TRBJ2-3

CDR3aa: CASSPPGQGRVGEQFF
CDR3nt: TGTGCCAGCAGCCCACCGGGACAGGGGCGAGTCGGTGAGCAGTTCTTC
d_gene: TRBD1
len: 16
abundance: .
v_gene: TRBV6-6
j_gene: TRBJ2-1

CDR3aa: CASSPRVTDNYGYTF
CDR3nt: TGTGCCAGCAGCCCCCGGGTGACAGATAACTATGGCTACACCTTC
d_gene: .
len: 15
abundance: .
v_gene: TRBV7-2
j_gene: TRBJ1-2

CDR3aa: CASSLDRSYEQYF
CDR3nt: TGTGCCAGCAGCTTAGACAGATCCTACGAGCAGTACTTC
d_gene: .
len: 13
abundance: .
v_gene: TRBV7-2
j_gene: TRBJ2-7

CDR3aa: CASSLGTSGQGEQFF
CDR3nt: TGCGCCAGCAGCCTCGGGACTAGCGGACAAGGTGAGCAGTTCTTC
d_gene: TRBD2
len: 15
abundance: .
v_gene: TRBV5-1
j_gene: TRBJ2-1

CDR3aa: CASSREGPGYTF
CDR3nt: TGTGCCAGCAGCCGAGAGGGACCTGGCTACACCTTC
d_gene: .
len: 12
abundance: .
v_gene: TRBV7-9
j_gene: TRBJ1-2

CDR3aa: CASTRQGRTEAFF
CDR3nt: TGTGCCAGCACCAGACAGGGTCGCACTGAAGCTTTCTTT
d_gene: TRBD1
len: 13
abundance: .
v_gene: TRBV28
j_gene: TRBJ1-1

CDR3aa: CATSRGQGGPYEQYF
CDR3nt: TGTGCCACCAGCAGAGGACAGGGAGGACCCTACGAGCAGTACTTC
d_gene: .
len: 15
abundance: .
v_gene: TRBV15
j_gene: TRBJ2-7

CDR3aa: CASSLRSNYGYTF
CDR3nt: TGTGCCAGCAGCTTAAGGAGTAACTATGGCTACACCTTC
d_gene: .
len: 13
abundance: .
v_gene: TRBV5-4
j_gene: TRBJ1-2

CDR3aa: CASVTAASGSYEQYF
CDR3nt: TGTGCCAGTGTCACCGCGGCTAGCGGGAGCTACGAGCAGTACTTC
d_gene: TRBD2
len: 15
abundance: .
v_gene: TRBV18
j_gene: TRBJ2-7

CDR3aa: CASSLYYSSTEAFF
CDR3nt: TGTGCCAGCAGCTTATACTATTCCTCCACTGAAGCTTTCTTT
d_gene: .
len: 14
abundance: .
v_gene: TRBV5-4
j_gene: TRBJ1-1

CDR3aa: CASSLLTRTDTQYF
CDR3nt: TGCGCCAGCAGCTTACTGACCCGCACAGATACGCAGTATTTT
d_gene: .
len: 14
abundance: .
v_gene: TRBV5-1
j_gene: TRBJ2-3

CDR3aa: CASSPRGQGRGYTF
CDR3nt: TGTGCCAGTAGTCCCCGTGGACAAGGGAGAGGCTACACCTTC
d_gene: .
len: 14
abundance: .
v_gene: TRBV19
j_gene: TRBJ1-2

CDR3aa: CASSLRQAYGYTF
CDR3nt: TGTGCCAGCAGTTTGCGACAAGCTTATGGCTACACCTTC
d_gene: .
len: 13
abundance: .
v_gene: TRBV27
j_gene: TRBJ1-2

CDR3aa: CASSDGRTSGGETQYF
CDR3nt: TGCGCCAGCAGCGATGGACGGACTAGCGGGGGAGAGACCCAGTACTTC
d_gene: TRBD2
len: 16
abundance: .
v_gene: TRBV5-1
j_gene: TRBJ2-5

CDR3aa: CASSSVGAAGELFF
CDR3nt: TGTGCCAGCAGCTCTGTGGGGGCAGCAGGGGAGCTGTTTTTT
d_gene: .
len: 14
abundance: .
v_gene: TRBV7-2
j_gene: TRBJ2-2

CDR3aa: CASSVTITSGLDTQYF
CDR3nt: TGTGCCAGCAGCGTAACAATTACTAGCGGCCTGGATACGCAGTATTTT
d_gene: TRBD2
len: 16
abundance: .
v_gene: TRBV9
j_gene: TRBJ2-3

CDR3aa: CASTERERTYNEQFF
CDR3nt: TGCGCCAGCACCGAACGGGAGAGGACCTACAATGAGCAGTTCTTC
d_gene: .
len: 15
abundance: .
v_gene: TRBV5-1
j_gene: TRBJ2-1

CDR3aa: CASSPVHSISLPNTEAFF
CDR3nt: TGTGCCAGCAGCCCCGTACATTCGATATCTCTACCGAACACTGAAGCTTTCTTT
d_gene: .
len: 18
abundance: .
v_gene: TRBV14
j_gene: TRBJ1-1

CDR3aa: CASMTRSYTGELFF
CDR3nt: TGTGCCAGCATGACTAGGAGCTACACCGGGGAGCTGTTTTTT
d_gene: .
len: 14
abundance: .
v_gene: TRBV28
j_gene: TRBJ2-2

CDR3aa: CASSQPGLVPGTQYF
CDR3nt: TGTGCCAGCAGTCAGCCGGGACTAGTTCCGGGTACGCAGTATTTT
d_gene: TRBD2
len: 15
abundance: .
v_gene: TRBV27
j_gene: TRBJ2-3

CDR3aa: CASSLRLRREYYGYTF
CDR3nt: TGTGCCAGCAGTTTACGCCTCAGGAGGGAGTACTATGGCTACACCTTC
d_gene: .
len: 16
abundance: .
v_gene: TRBV28
j_gene: TRBJ1-2

CDR3aa: CASSLSGGSRTEAFF
CDR3nt: TGTGCCAGCAGCTTATCCGGTGGGAGTCGTACTGAAGCTTTCTTT
d_gene: .
len: 15
abundance: .
v_gene: TRBV11-2
j_gene: TRBJ1-1

CDR3aa: CASSAGTSVYEQYF
CDR3nt: TGTGCCAGCAGCGCCGGGACTAGCGTCTACGAGCAGTACTTC
d_gene: TRBD2
len: 14
abundance: once
v_gene: TRBV9
j_gene: TRBJ2-7

CDR3aa: CASNTGTGYNEQFF
CDR3nt: TGCGCCAGCAATACCGGGACAGGGTACAATGAGCAGTTCTTC
d_gene: TRBD1
len: 14
abundance: once
v_gene: TRBV5-1
j_gene: TRBJ2-1

CDR3aa: CASSADRAPYGYTF
CDR3nt: TGTGCCAGCAGTGCGGACAGGGCCCCCTATGGCTACACCTTC
d_gene: TRBD1
len: 14
abundance: .
v_gene: TRBV25-1
j_gene: TRBJ1-2

CDR3aa: CASSVEGGANTGELFF
CDR3nt: TGTGCCAGCAGCGTAGAAGGGGGGGCGAACACCGGGGAGCTGTTTTTT
d_gene: .
len: 16
abundance: once
v_gene: TRBV9
j_gene: TRBJ2-2

CDR3aa: CASRNDKVYGYGYTF
CDR3nt: TGTGCCAGTAGGAACGATAAAGTTTACGGCTATGGCTACACCTTC
d_gene: .
len: 15
abundance: .
v_gene: TRBV19
j_gene: TRBJ1-2

CDR3aa: CASSLGDTQYF
CDR3nt: TGCGCCAGCAGCTTGGGAGATACGCAGTATTTT
d_gene: .
len: 11
abundance: .
v_gene: TRBV5-1
j_gene: TRBJ2-3

CDR3aa: CASSAQVDTQYF
CDR3nt: TGTGCCAGCAGCGCGCAGGTAGATACGCAGTATTTT
d_gene: .
len: 12
abundance: .
v_gene: TRBV7-6
j_gene: TRBJ2-3

CDR3aa: CASTKGLAGDTGELFF
CDR3nt: TGCGCCAGCACCAAAGGTCTAGCGGGGGACACCGGGGAGCTGTTTTTT
d_gene: TRBD2
len: 16
abundance: .
v_gene: TRBV4-1
j_gene: TRBJ2-2

CDR3aa: CASSLALMGLAGIEQYF
CDR3nt: TGTGCCAGCAGCTTAGCGTTAATGGGACTAGCGGGAATCGAGCAGTACTTC
d_gene: TRBD2
len: 17
abundance: few
v_gene: TRBV7-2
j_gene: TRBJ2-7

CDR3aa: CASSSIAGGPDTQYF
CDR3nt: TGTGCCAGCAGCTCGATAGCGGGAGGGCCAGATACGCAGTATTTT
d_gene: TRBD2
len: 15
abundance: .
v_gene: TRBV11-2
j_gene: TRBJ2-3

CDR3aa: CASSDRENTEAFF
CDR3nt: TGTGCCAGCAGTGACAGGGAGAACACTGAAGCTTTCTTT
d_gene: .
len: 13
abundance: .
v_gene: TRBV2
j_gene: TRBJ1-1

CDR3aa: CASSFDYSNQPQHF
CDR3nt: TGTGCCAGCAGTTTTGATTATAGCAATCAGCCCCAGCATTTT
d_gene: .
len: 14
abundance: .
v_gene: TRBV6-6
j_gene: TRBJ1-5

CDR3aa: CASPASGKLPKAKNIQYF
CDR3nt: TGTGCCAGTCCGGCTAGCGGGAAGCTTCCTAAAGCCAAAAACATTCAGTACTTC
d_gene: TRBD2
len: 18
abundance: .
v_gene: TRBV19
j_gene: TRBJ2-4

CDR3aa: CASSHTGTGGSQPQHF
CDR3nt: TGTGCCAGCTCACACACCGGGACAGGGGGCTCTCAGCCCCAGCATTTT
d_gene: TRBD1
len: 16
abundance: .
v_gene: TRBV18
j_gene: TRBJ1-5

CDR3aa: CASSLGTGNTGELFF
CDR3nt: TGCGCCAGCAGCTTGGGGACAGGGAACACCGGGGAGCTGTTTTTT
d_gene: TRBD1
len: 15
abundance: .
v_gene: TRBV5-1
j_gene: TRBJ2-2

CDR3aa: CASSFGGRENIQYF
CDR3nt: TGTGCCAGCAGCTTCGGCGGGCGGGAAAACATTCAGTACTTC
d_gene: .
len: 14
abundance: .
v_gene: TRBV7-9
j_gene: TRBJ2-4

CDR3aa: CASRRTSGSGTDTQYF
CDR3nt: TGTGCCAGCAGACGGACTAGCGGGAGTGGTACAGATACGCAGTATTTT
d_gene: TRBD2
len: 16
abundance: .
v_gene: TRBV28
j_gene: TRBJ2-3

CDR3aa: CASSTQGAMNTEAFF
CDR3nt: TGTGCCAGTAGTACGCAGGGGGCCATGAACACTGAAGCTTTCTTT
d_gene: TRBD1
len: 15
abundance: .
v_gene: TRBV19
j_gene: TRBJ1-1

CDR3aa: CASSLGPRLEQFF
CDR3nt: TGCGCCAGCAGCTTGGGACCACGCTTAGAGCAGTTCTTC
d_gene: .
len: 13
abundance: .
v_gene: TRBV5-1
j_gene: TRBJ2-1

CDR3aa: CASRRGGQGETQYF
CDR3nt: TGTGCCAGTAGACGGGGGGGACAGGGAGAGACCCAGTACTTC
d_gene: .
len: 14
abundance: .
v_gene: TRBV19
j_gene: TRBJ2-5

CDR3aa: CASSHPGDTYNEQFF
CDR3nt: TGTGCCAGCTCACACCCAGGGGATACCTACAATGAGCAGTTCTTC
d_gene: .
len: 15
abundance: .
v_gene: TRBV18
j_gene: TRBJ2-1

CDR3aa: CASSDQGTGRNQPQHF
CDR3nt: TGTGCCAGCAGTGATCAGGGGACAGGCCGCAATCAGCCCCAGCATTTT
d_gene: TRBD1
len: 16
abundance: .
v_gene: TRBV2
j_gene: TRBJ1-5

CDR3aa: CASTNSRGLAAGTGELFF
CDR3nt: TGTGCCAGTACTAATTCGAGGGGACTAGCCGCGGGCACCGGGGAGCTGTTTTTT
d_gene: TRBD2
len: 18
abundance: .
v_gene: TRBV19
j_gene: TRBJ2-2

CDR3aa: CASSGTGVRTEAFF
CDR3nt: TGTGCCAGCAGTGGGACAGGGGTTCGCACTGAAGCTTTCTTT
d_gene: TRBD1
len: 14
abundance: .
v_gene: TRBV2
j_gene: TRBJ1-1

CDR3aa: CASSLTVNTEAFF
CDR3nt: TGTGCCAGCAGTTTAACGGTAAACACTGAAGCTTTCTTT
d_gene: .
len: 13
abundance: .
v_gene: TRBV27
j_gene: TRBJ1-1

CDR3aa: CASSAGGQGAYEQYF
CDR3nt: TGTGCCAGCAGTGCGGGGGGACAGGGAGCCTACGAGCAGTACTTC
d_gene: .
len: 15
abundance: .
v_gene: TRBV28
j_gene: TRBJ2-7

CDR3aa: CASSLVGYTTDTQYF
CDR3nt: TGTGCCAGCAGCTTAGTGGGCTATACCACAGATACGCAGTATTTT
d_gene: .
len: 15
abundance: .
v_gene: TRBV7-2
j_gene: TRBJ2-3

CDR3aa: CASNPDRGGEKLFF
CDR3nt: TGTGCCAGCAACCCGGACAGGGGAGGTGAAAAACTGTTTTTT
d_gene: TRBD1
len: 14
abundance: .
v_gene: TRBV2
j_gene: TRBJ1-4

CDR3aa: CASRGGSDTEAFF
CDR3nt: TGCGCCAGCAGGGGGGGGTCGGACACTGAAGCTTTCTTT
d_gene: .
len: 13
abundance: .
v_gene: TRBV4-1
j_gene: TRBJ1-1

CDR3aa: CASSLGTGNYEQYF
CDR3nt: TGTGCCAGTAGTCTCGGGACAGGGAACTACGAGCAGTACTTC
d_gene: TRBD1
len: 14
abundance: .
v_gene: TRBV19
j_gene: TRBJ2-7

CDR3aa: CASSQQLYEQYF
CDR3nt: TGTGCCAGCAGCCAACAACTTTACGAGCAGTACTTC
d_gene: .
len: 12
abundance: medium-sized
v_gene: TRBV14
j_gene: TRBJ2-7